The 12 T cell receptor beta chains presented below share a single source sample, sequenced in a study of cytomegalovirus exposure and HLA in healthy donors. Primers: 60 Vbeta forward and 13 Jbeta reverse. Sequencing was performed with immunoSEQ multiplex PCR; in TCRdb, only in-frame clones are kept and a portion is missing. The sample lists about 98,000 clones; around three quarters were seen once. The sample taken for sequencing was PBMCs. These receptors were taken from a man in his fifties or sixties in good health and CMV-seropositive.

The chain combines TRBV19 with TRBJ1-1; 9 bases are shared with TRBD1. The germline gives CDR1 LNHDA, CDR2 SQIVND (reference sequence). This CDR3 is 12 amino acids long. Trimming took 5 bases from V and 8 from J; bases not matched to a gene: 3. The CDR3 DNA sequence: TGTGCCAGTAGTGGGACAGGGTGGGAAGCTTTCTTT. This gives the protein CASSGTGWEAFF.

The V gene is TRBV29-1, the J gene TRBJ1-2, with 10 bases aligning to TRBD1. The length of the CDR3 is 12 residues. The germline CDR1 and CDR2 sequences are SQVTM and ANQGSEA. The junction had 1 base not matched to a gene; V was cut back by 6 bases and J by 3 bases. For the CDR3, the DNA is TGCAGCGTGGGGACAGGGGACTATGGCTACACCTTC. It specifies CSVGTGDYGYTF.

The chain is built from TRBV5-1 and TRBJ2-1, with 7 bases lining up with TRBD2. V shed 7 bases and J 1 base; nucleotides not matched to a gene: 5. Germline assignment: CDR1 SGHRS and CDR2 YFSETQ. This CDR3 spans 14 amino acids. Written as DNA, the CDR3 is TGCGCCAGCTACTCAGCGGGGTCCTACAATGAGCAGTTCTTC. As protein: CASYSAGSYNEQFF.

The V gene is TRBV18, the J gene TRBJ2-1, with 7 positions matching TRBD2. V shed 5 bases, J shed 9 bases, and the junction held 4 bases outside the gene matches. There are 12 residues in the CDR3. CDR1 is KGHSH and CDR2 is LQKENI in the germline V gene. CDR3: CASSLTSTEQFF. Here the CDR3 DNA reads TGTGCCAGCTCATTGACTAGCACTGAGCAGTTCTTC.

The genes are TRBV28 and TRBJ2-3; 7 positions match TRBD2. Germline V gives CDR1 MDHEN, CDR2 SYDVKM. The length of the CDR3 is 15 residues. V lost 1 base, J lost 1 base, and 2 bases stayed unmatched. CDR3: CASSLYRGGTDTQYF. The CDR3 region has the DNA TGTGCCAGCAGTTTATATCGGGGGGGCACAGATACGCAGTATTTT. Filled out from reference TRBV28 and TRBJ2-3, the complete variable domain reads DVKVTQSSRYLVKRTGEKVFLECVQDMDHENMFWYRQDPGLGLRLIYFSYDVKMKEKGDIPEGYSVSREKKERFSLILESASTNQTSMYLCASSLYRGGTDTQYFGPGTRLTVL.

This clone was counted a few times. The CDR3 DNA follows: TGCGCCAGCAGCCAACGAGGGACAGGGGGCCCCGGGGAGCTGTTTTTT. Translation: CASSQRGTGGPGELFF. The chain carries TRBV4-1 and TRBJ2-2; 12 nucleotides match TRBD1. The CDR3 totals 16 residues. Losses at the gene ends were 2 bases for V and 6 bases for J; bases not matched to a gene: 4. Germline CDR1 MGHRA, CDR2 YSYEKL.

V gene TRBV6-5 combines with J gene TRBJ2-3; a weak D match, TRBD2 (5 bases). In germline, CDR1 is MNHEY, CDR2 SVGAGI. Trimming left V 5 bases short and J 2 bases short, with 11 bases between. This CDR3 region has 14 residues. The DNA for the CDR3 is TGTGCCAGCAGTACGGCGGGCCCCACAGATACGCAGTATTTT. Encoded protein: CASSTAGPTDTQYF.

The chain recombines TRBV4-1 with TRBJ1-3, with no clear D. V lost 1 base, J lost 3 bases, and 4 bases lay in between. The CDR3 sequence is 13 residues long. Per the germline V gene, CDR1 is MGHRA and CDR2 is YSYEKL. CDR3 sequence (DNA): TGCGCCAGCAGCCAAGTCAATGGAAACACCATATATTTT. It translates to CASSQVNGNTIYF.

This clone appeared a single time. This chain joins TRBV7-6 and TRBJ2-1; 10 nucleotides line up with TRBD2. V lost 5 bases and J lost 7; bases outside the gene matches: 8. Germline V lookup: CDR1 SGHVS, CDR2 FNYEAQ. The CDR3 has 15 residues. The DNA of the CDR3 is TGTGCCAGCAGCGCCCGGACTAGCGGACCTAATGAGCAGTTCTTC. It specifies CASSARTSGPNEQFF.

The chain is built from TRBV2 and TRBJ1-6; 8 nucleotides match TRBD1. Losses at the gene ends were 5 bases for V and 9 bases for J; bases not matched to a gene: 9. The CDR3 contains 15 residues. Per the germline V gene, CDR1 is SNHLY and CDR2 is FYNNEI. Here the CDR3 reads CASSSTGGSGSPLHF. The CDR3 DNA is TGTGCCAGCAGTTCTACAGGGGGTAGTGGTTCACCCCTCCACTTT.

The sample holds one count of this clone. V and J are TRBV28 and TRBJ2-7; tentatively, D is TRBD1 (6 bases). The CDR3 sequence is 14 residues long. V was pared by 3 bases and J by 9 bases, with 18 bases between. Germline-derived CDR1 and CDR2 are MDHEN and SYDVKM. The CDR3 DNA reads TGTGCCAGCAGTTTGATGGCGCAGGGGCGAGGGCAGTACTTC. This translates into CASSLMAQGRGQYF. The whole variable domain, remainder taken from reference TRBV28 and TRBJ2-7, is DVKVTQSSRYLVKRTGEKVFLECVQDMDHENMFWYRQDPGLGLRLIYFSYDVKMKEKGDIPEGYSVSREKKERFSLILESASTNQTSMYLCASSLMAQGRGQYFGPGTRLTVT.

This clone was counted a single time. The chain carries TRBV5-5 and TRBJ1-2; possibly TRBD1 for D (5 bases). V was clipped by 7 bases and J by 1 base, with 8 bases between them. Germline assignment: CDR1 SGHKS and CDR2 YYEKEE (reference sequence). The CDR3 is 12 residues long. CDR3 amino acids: CASGGVNYGYTF. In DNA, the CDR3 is TGTGCCAGCGGAGGGGTTAACTATGGCTACACCTTC.